This TCR beta chain appears in the sequencing data of a study of blood T cell repertoires in COVID-19. The wider study: The United States, Italy and Spain supplied acute and convalescent COVID-19 samples. T cells, B-cell-depleted T cells, or PBMCs provided the cDNA or gDNA that served as material.

Germline CDR1 and CDR2: SNHLY and FYNNEI. The ends lost 7 bases at V and 0 bases at J; junction bases unmatched: 9. The CDR3 totals 16 residues. Original analysis: Scientists estimated how many nucleated cells there were by amplifying reference gene primers. Libraries were prepared by immunoSEQ multiplex PCR; TCRdb keeps only in-frame clonotypes and omits some of them. V and J calls and clone size are those listed in that table; D and trimming were worked out from the DNA. Found here are 380,000 or so clones, 89% of them singletons; the top ten hold 1% to 1.5%. The origin of this receptor is a man aged 35 to 55 with acute or convalescent COVID-19. Material: peripheral blood. The V and J genes are TRBV2 and TRBJ1-5, with 7 positions matching TRBD1. DNA for the CDR3: TGTGCCAGCACCCAAACAGGGGTATATAGCAATCAGCCCCAGCATTTT. Amino acid sequence: CASTQTGVYSNQPQHF.